Following are 17 T cell receptor beta chains from one sample sequenced in a study of cytomegalovirus exposure and HLA in healthy donors. Primers included in the PCR were 60 Vbeta and 13 Jbeta primers. Using immunoSEQ multiplex PCR, the repertoire was profiled, and TCRdb retains in-frame clones only, with some absent. The profile shows about 140,000 clones, over 75% of them singletons. Sequenced input: PBMCs. The origin of the receptors is a man in his forties or fifties in good health and CMV-seronegative.

The chain recombines TRBV12-5 with TRBJ1-4, with D unclear. CDR3 size: 16 residues. The germline V gene has CDR1 LGHNT and CDR2 FRNRAP. V was trimmed by 3 bases and J by 2 bases, leaving 13 bases between them. CDR3 amino acids: CASGFYTARTNEKLFF. The CDR3 nucleotides read TGTGCTAGTGGTTTTTATACAGCCAGGACTAATGAAAAACTGTTTTTT.

This clone was seen more than once but under ten times. The gene calls are TRBV7-6 and TRBJ2-1; D possibly corresponds to TRBD1 (5 bases). CDR1 and CDR2 from the germline V gene are SGHVS and FNYEAQ. The V and J ends lost 2 bases and 3 bases respectively, with 20 bases between them. This CDR3 region has 18 residues. The CDR3 region is CASSLQGPGEIRYNEQFF. For the CDR3, the DNA is TGTGCCAGCAGCTTACAGGGTCCGGGCGAAATCCGCTACAATGAGCAGTTCTTC. The whole variable domain, filled in from reference TRBV7-6 and TRBJ2-1, reads GAGVSQSPRYKVTKRGQDVALRCDPISGHVSLYWYRQALGQGPEFLTYFNYEAQQDKSGLPNDRFSAERPEGSISTLTIQRTEQRDSAMYRCASSLQGPGEIRYNEQFFGPGTRLTVL.

The CDR3 reads CSVHGHDYGYTF. CDR3 sequence (DNA): TGCAGCGTTCACGGACACGACTATGGCTACACCTTC. The chain uses TRBV29-1 and TRBJ1-2; maybe TRBD1 (5 bases). Trimming left V 5 bases short and J 3 bases short, with 10 bases between. The length of the CDR3 is 12 residues. Germline CDR1 and CDR2: SQVTM and ANQGSEA. The full variable domain, in which reference TRBV29-1 and TRBJ1-2 provide the parts outside the CDR3, is SAVISQKPSRDICQRGTSLTIQCQVDSQVTMMFWYRQQPGQSLTLIATANQGSEATYESGFVIDKFPISRPNLTFSTLTVSNMSPEDSSIYLCSVHGHDYGYTFGSGTRLTVV.

This chain uses TRBV27 with TRBJ1-2; 7 nucleotides line up with TRBD1. The CDR3 covers 19 residues. The germline V gene has CDR1 MNHEY and CDR2 SMNVEV (reference sequence). V shed 4 bases and J 4 bases; nucleotides not matched to a gene: 21. The CDR3 nucleotides are TGTGCCAGCAGTTCCAGATCCGGGACAGCGACCACAAGGGGCTATGGCTACACCTTC. It specifies CASSSRSGTATTRGYGYTF.

This rearrangement joins TRBV2 to TRBJ1-5; TRBD1 might be the D (6 bases). Deletions cut 8 bases from V and 5 bases from J, with 13 bases between. Germline CDR1 is SNHLY and CDR2 is FYNNEI. The CDR3 has 13 residues. The DNA of the CDR3 is TGTGCCAGCCACAGGGACGCCGATCAGCCCCAGCATTTT. It is translated as CASHRDADQPQHF.

The chain links TRBV7-2 to TRBJ2-5; TRBD2 aligns across 9 bases. V lost 3 bases to trimming and J lost 4 bases; unmatched junction nucleotides: 12. The CDR3 length is 17 residues. Germline CDR1 reads SGHTA; CDR2 reads FQGNSA. Here the CDR3 reads CASSFLLGAGGGETQYF. In DNA form, the CDR3 reads TGTGCCAGCAGCTTCCTGCTGGGAGCGGGGGGAGGAGAGACCCAGTACTTC. The whole variable domain, filled in from reference TRBV7-2 and TRBJ2-5, reads GAGVSQSPSNKVTEKGKDVELRCDPISGHTALYWYRQSLGQGLEFLIYFQGNSAPDKSGLPSDRFSAERTGGSVSTLTIQRTQQEDSAVYLCASSFLLGAGGGETQYFGPGTRLLVL.

This sequence joins TRBV15 and TRBJ2-1; maybe TRBD1 (6 bases). V was shortened by 1 base and J by 8 bases, with 12 bases between the two germline ends. The CDR3 loop spans 14 amino acids. Germline loops: CDR1 LNHNV, CDR2 YYDKDF (reference sequence). CDR3 sequence reads: CATSRGIRGDEQFF. For the CDR3, the DNA is TGTGCCACCAGCAGAGGGATCAGGGGCGATGAGCAGTTCTTC.

The genes are TRBV28 and TRBJ2-7; no clear D. From germline, CDR1 is MDHEN and CDR2 SYDVKM. Trimming took off 5 bases at V and 10 bases at J, with 15 bases between the two ends. The CDR3 contains 12 residues. As DNA, the CDR3 is TGTGCCAGCAGTGAACCCCAGGCCTTACAGTACTTC. This gives the protein CASSEPQALQYF. The whole variable domain, remainder taken from reference TRBV28 and TRBJ2-7, is DVKVTQSSRYLVKRTGEKVFLECVQDMDHENMFWYRQDPGLGLRLIYFSYDVKMKEKGDIPEGYSVSREKKERFSLILESASTNQTSMYLCASSEPQALQYFGPGTRLTVT.

The chain carries TRBV6-1 and TRBJ1-5; D unclear. There are 12 residues in the CDR3. Germline-derived CDR1 and CDR2 are MNHNS and SASEGT. With 6 bases removed from V and 7 bases from J, the gap between germline ends came to 10 bases. The CDR3 loop is CASSAVGQPQHF. For the CDR3, the DNA is TGTGCCAGCAGCGCGGTCGGCCAGCCCCAGCATTTT.

The V and J genes are TRBV4-1 and TRBJ2-3; no definite D call. CDR1 MGHRA and CDR2 YSYEKL come from the germline V gene. The CDR3 loop spans 16 amino acids. The V end was cut by 4 bases, the J end by 0 bases, with 14 bases between. CDR3 loop: CASSLSLRQSTDTQYF. CDR3 nucleotides: TGCGCCAGCAGCCTGTCCCTCAGGCAAAGCACAGATACGCAGTATTTT.

This chain links TRBV30 with TRBJ2-7; possible D gene TRBD1, 6 bases. The germline V gene has CDR1 GTSNPN and CDR2 SVGIG (reference sequence). This CDR3 contains 14 residues. The V end lost 4 bases, the J end lost 3 bases, and 16 bases lay between the germline ends. CDR3 loop: CAWKDRAPVYEQYF. CDR3 nucleotides: TGTGCCTGGAAGGACAGAGCGCCAGTCTACGAGCAGTACTTC.

The chain joins TRBV9 to TRBJ2-2; 8 bases fit TRBD1. Germline V gene sequence: CDR1 SGDLS, CDR2 YYNGEE. V dropped 1 base and J dropped 5; count of bases not matched to a gene: 4. The CDR3 runs to 15 residues. CDR3: CASSVTGGDTGELFF. Here the CDR3 DNA reads TGTGCCAGCAGCGTAACAGGGGGTGATACCGGGGAGCTGTTTTTT.

This chain connects TRBV5-5 to TRBJ2-7; TRBD2 matches 11 bases. The junction had 9 bases not matched to a gene; V was cut back by 1 base and J by 0 bases. Germline V gene data show CDR1 as SGHKS and CDR2 as YYEKEE (reference sequence). This CDR3 comprises 18 residues. The CDR3 bases are TGTGCCAGCAGCTTGTCGCCTAGCGGGGGGCCCCCCTCCTACGAGCAGTACTTC. Its translation: CASSLSPSGGPPSYEQYF.

The rearrangement joins TRBV5-1 to TRBJ2-5; tentative D call: TRBD1 (6 bases). CDR3 length: 15 amino acids. Deletions cut 0 bases from V and 3 bases from J, with 12 bases between. Germline CDR1 is SGHRS and CDR2 is YFSETQ. The CDR3 DNA sequence: TGCGCCAGCAGCTTGGGGGGGCGTCGGGAAGAGACCCAGTACTTC. This codes for CASSLGGRREETQYF.

The chain has TRBV7-3 and TRBJ2-5; the D gene is possibly TRBD1 (6 bases). Germline values: CDR1 SGHTA, CDR2 FQGTGA. CDR3 size: 14 residues. The V and J ends lost 5 bases and 0 bases respectively, with 10 bases between them. In DNA, the CDR3 is TGTGCCAGCAGCCCAGGGGCCCACCAAGAGACCCAGTACTTC. This translates into CASSPGAHQETQYF. The whole variable domain, filled in from reference TRBV7-3 and TRBJ2-5, reads GAGVSQTPSNKVTEKGKYVELRCDPISGHTALYWYRQSLGQGPEFLIYFQGTGAADDSGLPNDRFFAVRPEGSVSTLKIQRTERGDSAVYLCASSPGAHQETQYFGPGTRLLVL.

V gene TRBV28 combines with J gene TRBJ1-2; D is unresolved. This CDR3 has 13 residues. V was trimmed by 4 bases and J by 2 bases, leaving 8 bases between them. Germline V lookup: CDR1 MDHEN, CDR2 SYDVKM. The CDR3 region is CASSSSKNYGYTF. Here the CDR3 DNA reads TGTGCCAGCAGTTCCTCTAAAAACTATGGCTACACCTTC.

The chain carries TRBV27 and TRBJ1-1; TRBD1 agrees at 11 bases. V lost 8 bases, J lost 5 bases, and 7 bases stayed unmatched. The length of the CDR3 is 14 residues. Looked up from germline, CDR1 is MNHEY and CDR2 is SMNVEV (reference sequence). CDR3 loop: CASGWRDRGTEAFF. The CDR3 region has the DNA TGTGCCAGCGGCTGGAGGGACAGGGGGACTGAAGCTTTCTTT.